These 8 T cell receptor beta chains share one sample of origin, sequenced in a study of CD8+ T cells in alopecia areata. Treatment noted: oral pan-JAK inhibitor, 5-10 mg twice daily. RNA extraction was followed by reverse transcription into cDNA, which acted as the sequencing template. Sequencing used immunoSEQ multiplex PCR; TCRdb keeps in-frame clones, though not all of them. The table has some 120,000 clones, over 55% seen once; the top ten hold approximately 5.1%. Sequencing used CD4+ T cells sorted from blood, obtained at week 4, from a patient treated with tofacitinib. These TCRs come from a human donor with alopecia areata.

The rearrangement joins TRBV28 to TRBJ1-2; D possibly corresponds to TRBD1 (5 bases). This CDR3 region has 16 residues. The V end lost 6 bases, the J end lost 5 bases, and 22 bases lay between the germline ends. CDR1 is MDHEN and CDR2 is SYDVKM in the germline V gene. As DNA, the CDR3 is TGTGCCAGCAGCCCCAATAGACAGCCAGGAACATATGGCTACACCTTC. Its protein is CASSPNRQPGTYGYTF.

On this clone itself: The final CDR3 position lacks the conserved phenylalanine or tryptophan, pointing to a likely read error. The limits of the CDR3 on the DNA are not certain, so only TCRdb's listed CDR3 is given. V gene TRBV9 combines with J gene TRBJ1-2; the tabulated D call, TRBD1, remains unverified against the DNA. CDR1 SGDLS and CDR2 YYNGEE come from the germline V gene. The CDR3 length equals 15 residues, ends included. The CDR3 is CASSVDSAGQGDLEL.

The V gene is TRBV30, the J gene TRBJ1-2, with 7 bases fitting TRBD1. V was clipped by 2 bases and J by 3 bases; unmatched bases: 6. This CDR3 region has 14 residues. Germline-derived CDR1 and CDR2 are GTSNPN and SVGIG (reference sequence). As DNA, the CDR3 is TGTGCCTGGAGTTATTACAGGGGCGACTATGGCTACACCTTC. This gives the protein CAWSYYRGDYGYTF. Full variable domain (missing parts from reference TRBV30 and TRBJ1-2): SQTIHQWPATLVQPVGSPLSLECTVEGTSNPNLYWYRQAAGRGLQLLFYSVGIGQISSEVPQNLSASRPQDRQFILSSKKLLLSDSGFYLCAWSYYRGDYGYTFGSGTRLTVV.

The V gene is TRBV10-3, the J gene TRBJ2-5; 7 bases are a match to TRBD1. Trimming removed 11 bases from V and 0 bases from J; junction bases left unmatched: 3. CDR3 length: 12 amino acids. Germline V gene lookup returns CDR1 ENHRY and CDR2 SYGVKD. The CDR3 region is CAVQGDQETQYF. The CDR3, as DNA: TGTGCCGTCCAGGGGGACCAAGAGACCCAGTACTTC.

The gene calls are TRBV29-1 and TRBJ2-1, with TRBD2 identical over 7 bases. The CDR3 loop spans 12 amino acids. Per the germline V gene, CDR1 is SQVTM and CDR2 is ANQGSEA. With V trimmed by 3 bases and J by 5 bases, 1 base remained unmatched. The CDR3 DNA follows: TGCAGCGTTGACGGGAGGAACAATGAGCAGTTCTTC. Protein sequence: CSVDGRNNEQFF.

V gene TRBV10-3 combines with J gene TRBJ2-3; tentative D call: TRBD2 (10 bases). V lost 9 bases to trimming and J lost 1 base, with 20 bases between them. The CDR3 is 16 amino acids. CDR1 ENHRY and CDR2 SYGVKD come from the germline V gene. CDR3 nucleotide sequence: TGTGCCATAAACAGGGGGCTAGCGGGGGGCACAGATACGCAGTATTTT. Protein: CAINRGLAGGTDTQYF.

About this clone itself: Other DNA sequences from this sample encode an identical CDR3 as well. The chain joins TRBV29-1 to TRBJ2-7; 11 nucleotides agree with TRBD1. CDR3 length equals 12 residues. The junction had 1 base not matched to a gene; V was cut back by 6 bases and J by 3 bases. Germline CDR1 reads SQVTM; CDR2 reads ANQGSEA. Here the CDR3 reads CSVGTGGYEQYF. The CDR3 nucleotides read TGCAGCGTGGGGACAGGGGGCTACGAGCAGTACTTC.

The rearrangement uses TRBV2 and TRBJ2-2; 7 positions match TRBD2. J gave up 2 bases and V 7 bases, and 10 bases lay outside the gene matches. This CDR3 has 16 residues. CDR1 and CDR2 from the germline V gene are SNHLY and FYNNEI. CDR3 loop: CASNPTSEPNTGELFF. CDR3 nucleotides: TGTGCCAGCAATCCCACTAGCGAACCAAACACCGGGGAGCTGTTTTTT.